This TCR beta chain was profiled in a study of high-grade serous ovarian cancer treatment subgroups. Libraries were prepared by immunoSEQ multiplex PCR; TCRdb keeps only in-frame clonotypes and omits some of them. The sample yields several thousand clones, approximately 73% seen once. There are a few counts of this clone. Tumor samples were taken before definitive surgery or chemotherapy. This clonotype was sampled from a human donor with high-grade serous ovarian cancer. The sequencing sample was made of tumor tissue.

DNA of the CDR3: TGTGCCAGCAGCCCCGAACAGGGGCGCGGCTACACCTTC. Encoded protein: CASSPEQGRGYTF. V usage is TRBV6-5 and J usage is TRBJ1-2, with 7 positions matching TRBD1. CDR3 length equals 13 residues. CDR1 is MNHEY, CDR2 SVGAGI, per germline. J was trimmed by 8 bases and V by 6 bases; bases with no gene match: 9.